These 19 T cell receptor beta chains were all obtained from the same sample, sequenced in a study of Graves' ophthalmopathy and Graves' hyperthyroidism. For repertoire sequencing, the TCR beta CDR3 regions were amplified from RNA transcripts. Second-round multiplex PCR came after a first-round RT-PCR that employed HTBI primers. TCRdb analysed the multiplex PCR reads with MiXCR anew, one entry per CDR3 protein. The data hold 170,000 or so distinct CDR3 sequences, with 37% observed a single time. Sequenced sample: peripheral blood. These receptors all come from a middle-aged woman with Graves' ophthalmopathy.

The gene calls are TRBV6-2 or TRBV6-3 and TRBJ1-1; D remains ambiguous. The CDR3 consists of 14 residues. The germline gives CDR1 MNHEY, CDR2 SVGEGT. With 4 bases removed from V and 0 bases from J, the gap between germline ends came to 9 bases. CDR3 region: CASSSPWVNTEAFF. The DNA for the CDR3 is TGTGCCAGCAGTTCTCCTTGGGTGAACACTGAAGCTTTCTTT.

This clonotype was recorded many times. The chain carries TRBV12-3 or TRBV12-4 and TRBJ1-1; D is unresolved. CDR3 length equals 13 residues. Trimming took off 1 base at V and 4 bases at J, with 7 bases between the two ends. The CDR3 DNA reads TGTGCCAGCAGTTTAGGGCGGGTCACTGAAGCTTTCTTT. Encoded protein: CASSLGRVTEAFF.

CDR3 DNA: TGTGCCAGCCGTCAGTATAGCAATCAGCCCCAGCATTTT. Its protein product is CASRQYSNQPQHF. This chain links TRBV6-1 with TRBJ1-5; D not resolved. The V gene lost 8 bases and the J gene lost 0 bases, with 8 bases spanning the gap. The CDR3 runs to 13 residues. Looked up from germline, CDR1 is MNHNS and CDR2 is SASEGT.

The CDR3 DNA reads as TGTGCCAGCAGGCGTCTCGGCGGGACGAGGTACGAGCAGTACTTC. It specifies CASRRLGGTRYEQYF. The chain combines TRBV12-3 or TRBV12-4 with TRBJ2-7; D perhaps matches TRBD2 (6 bases). CDR3 length equals 15 residues. V dropped 6 bases and J dropped 4 bases, with 19 bases sitting between them.

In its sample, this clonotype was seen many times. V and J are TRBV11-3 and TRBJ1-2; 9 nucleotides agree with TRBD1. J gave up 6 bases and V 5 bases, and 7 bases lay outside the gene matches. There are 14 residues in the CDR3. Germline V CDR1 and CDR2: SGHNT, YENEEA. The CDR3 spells CASSTRGTGNGYTF. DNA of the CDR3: TGTGCCAGCAGCACAAGGGGGACAGGGAATGGCTACACCTTC.

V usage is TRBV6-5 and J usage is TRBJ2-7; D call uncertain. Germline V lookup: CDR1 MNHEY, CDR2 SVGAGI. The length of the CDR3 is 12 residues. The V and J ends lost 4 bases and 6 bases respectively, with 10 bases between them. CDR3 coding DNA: TGTGCCAGCAGTTTATCTGGGCGCGAGCAGTACTTC. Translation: CASSLSGREQYF.

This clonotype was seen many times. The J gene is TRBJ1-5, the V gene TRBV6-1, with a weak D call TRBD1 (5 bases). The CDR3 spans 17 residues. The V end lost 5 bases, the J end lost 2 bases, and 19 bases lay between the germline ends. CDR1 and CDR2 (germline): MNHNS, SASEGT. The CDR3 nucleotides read TGTGCCAGCAGTAAACCTGACAGCCCCATCGGCAATCAGCCCCAGCATTTT. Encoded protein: CASSKPDSPIGNQPQHF.

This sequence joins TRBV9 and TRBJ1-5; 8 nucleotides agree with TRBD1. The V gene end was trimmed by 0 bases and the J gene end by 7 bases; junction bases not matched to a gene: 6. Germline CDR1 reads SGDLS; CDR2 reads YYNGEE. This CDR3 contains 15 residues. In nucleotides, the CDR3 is TGTGCCAGCAGCGTAGAACCAGGGGGCCACCAGCCCCAGCATTTT. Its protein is CASSVEPGGHQPQHF.

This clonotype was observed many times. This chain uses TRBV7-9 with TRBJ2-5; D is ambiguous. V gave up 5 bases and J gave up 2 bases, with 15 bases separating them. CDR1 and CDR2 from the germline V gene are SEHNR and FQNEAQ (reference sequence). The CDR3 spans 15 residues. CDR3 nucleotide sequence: TGTGCCAGCAGCCCTGGCACGGCTTCTCAAGAGACCCAGTACTTC. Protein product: CASSPGTASQETQYF.

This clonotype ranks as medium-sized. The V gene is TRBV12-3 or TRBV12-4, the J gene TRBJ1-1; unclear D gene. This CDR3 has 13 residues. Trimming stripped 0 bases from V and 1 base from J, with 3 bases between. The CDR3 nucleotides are TGTGCCAGCAGTTTAGCTGGGAACACTGAAGCTTTCTTT. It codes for CASSLAGNTEAFF.

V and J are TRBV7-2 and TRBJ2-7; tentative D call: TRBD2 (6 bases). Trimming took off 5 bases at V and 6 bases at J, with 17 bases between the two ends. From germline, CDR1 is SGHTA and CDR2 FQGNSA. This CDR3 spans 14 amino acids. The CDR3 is CASSQGREHGEQYF. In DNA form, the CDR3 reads TGTGCCAGCAGCCAGGGCCGGGAGCATGGCGAGCAGTACTTC.

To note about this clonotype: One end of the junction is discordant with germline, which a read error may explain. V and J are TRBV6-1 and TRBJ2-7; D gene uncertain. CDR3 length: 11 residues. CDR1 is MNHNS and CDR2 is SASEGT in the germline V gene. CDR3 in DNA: TGTGCCATCAGTGAGTGGAACGAGCAGTACTTC. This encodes CAISEWNEQYF.

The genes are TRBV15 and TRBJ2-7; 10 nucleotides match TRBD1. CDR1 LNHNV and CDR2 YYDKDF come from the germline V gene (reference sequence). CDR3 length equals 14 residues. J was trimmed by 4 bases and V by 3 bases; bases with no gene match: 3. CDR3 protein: CATSSDRGHYEQYF. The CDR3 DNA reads TGTGCCACCAGCAGCGACAGGGGGCATTACGAGCAGTACTTC.

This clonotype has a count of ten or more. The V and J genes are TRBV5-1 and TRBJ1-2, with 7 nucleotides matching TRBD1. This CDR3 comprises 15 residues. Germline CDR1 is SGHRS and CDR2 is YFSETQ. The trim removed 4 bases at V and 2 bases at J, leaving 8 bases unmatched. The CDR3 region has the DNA TGCGCCAGCAGCCTAGGGACAGTTCGAAACTATGGCTACACCTTC. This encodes CASSLGTVRNYGYTF.

Written as DNA, the CDR3 is TGTGCCAGCAGCGCGGTGGGCAGGGTGGACACTGAAGCTTTCTTT. Translation: CASSAVGRVDTEAFF. The chain is built from TRBV12-3 or TRBV12-4 and TRBJ1-1, with D possibly TRBD1 on 5 matching bases. Trimming cost V 6 bases and J 3 bases, with 17 bases left between them. The CDR3 runs 15 residues.

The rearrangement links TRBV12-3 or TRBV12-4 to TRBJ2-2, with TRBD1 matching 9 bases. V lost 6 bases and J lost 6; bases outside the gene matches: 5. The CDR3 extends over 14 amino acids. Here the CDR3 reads CASSLQGAAGELFF. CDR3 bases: TGTGCCAGCAGCCTACAGGGGGCGGCCGGGGAGCTGTTTTTT.

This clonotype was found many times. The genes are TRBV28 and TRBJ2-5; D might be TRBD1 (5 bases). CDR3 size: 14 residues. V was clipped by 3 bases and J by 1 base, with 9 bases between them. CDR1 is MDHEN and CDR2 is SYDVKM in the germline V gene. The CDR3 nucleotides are TGTGCCAGCAGTTTCAGGGCGCTCCAAGAGACCCAGTACTTC. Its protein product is CASSFRALQETQYF.

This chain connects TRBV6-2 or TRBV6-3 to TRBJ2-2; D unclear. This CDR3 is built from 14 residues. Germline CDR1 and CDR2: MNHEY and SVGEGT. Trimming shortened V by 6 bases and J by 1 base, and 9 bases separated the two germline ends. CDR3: CASRTDLNTGELFF. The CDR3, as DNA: TGTGCCAGCAGAACCGACCTGAACACCGGGGAGCTGTTTTTT.

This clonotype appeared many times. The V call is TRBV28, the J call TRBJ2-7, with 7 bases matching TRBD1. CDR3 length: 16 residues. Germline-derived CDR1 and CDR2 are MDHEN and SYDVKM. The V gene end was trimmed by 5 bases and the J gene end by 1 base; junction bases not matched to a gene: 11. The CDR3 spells CASSPVYSGQSYEQYF. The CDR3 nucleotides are TGTGCCAGCAGTCCCGTTTACTCGGGACAGTCCTACGAGCAGTACTTC.